The 3 T cell receptor beta chains reported below all come from one sample, sequenced in a study of regulatory T cells in long-lasting Graves disease. As for time point: newly diagnosed GD, antithyroid drugs for less than 3 months. RNA extracted from PBMCs served as the sequencing template. According to the study, TCR beta libraries were built with iRepertoire HTBI primers and CDR3-region Arm-PCR. MiXCR was run by TCRdb on the multiplex PCR reads, yielding one entry per CDR3 protein. The sample gives fewer than 450,000 distinct CDR3 sequences, about 15% of which show up once; about 8.3% is in the top ten. In addition, the sample was reused for a study of T cells in Graves' hyperthyroidism and ophthalmopathy.

This specimen consisted of peripheral blood mononuclear cells (PBMCs), obtained at new diagnosis, from a patient treated with antithyroid drugs. These receptors were collected from a woman aged 40 to 50 with Graves disease.

This clonotype was seen many times. This chain joins TRBV11-2 and TRBJ1-3; possible D gene TRBD1, 6 bases. The germline V and J ends were trimmed by 1 base and 0 bases, with 10 bases remaining between them. This CDR3 contains 16 residues. Per the germline V gene, CDR1 is SGHAT and CDR2 is FQNNGV. CDR3 bases: TGTGCCAGCAGCTTAGCTACAGGGCCCTCTGGAAACACCATATATTTT. Translation: CASSLATGPSGNTIYF.

The chain carries TRBV15 and TRBJ2-3, with a tentative D call TRBD2 (5 bases). This CDR3 comprises 15 residues. Germline CDR1 and CDR2: LNHNV and YYDKDF (reference sequence). V was shortened by 3 bases and J by 4 bases, with 14 bases between the two germline ends. The CDR3 DNA follows: TGTGCCACCAGCAGCCGGGAAAGGGAGCCAGATACGCAGTATTTT. Its protein is CATSSREREPDTQYF.

This clonotype appeared many times. The chain couples TRBV2 to TRBJ1-6; 9 bases line up with TRBD1. The length of the CDR3 is 14 residues. The germline gives CDR1 SNHLY, CDR2 FYNNEI. J gave up 9 bases and V 5 bases, and 5 bases lay outside the gene matches. The CDR3 sequence: CASSSGQGSSPLHF. CDR3 coding DNA: TGTGCCAGCAGTTCAGGACAGGGGTCTTCACCCCTCCACTTT.